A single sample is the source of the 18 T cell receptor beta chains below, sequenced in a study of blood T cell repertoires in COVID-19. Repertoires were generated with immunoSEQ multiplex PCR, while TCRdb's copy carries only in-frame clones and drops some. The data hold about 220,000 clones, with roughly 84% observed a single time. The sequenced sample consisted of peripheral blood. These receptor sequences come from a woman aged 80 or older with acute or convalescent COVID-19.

CDR3 nucleotide sequence: TGTGCCAGTAGCATCTCCGGGACAGCCCTTGGGCAGTTCTTC. This sequence encodes CASSISGTALGQFF. J is TRBJ2-1 and V is TRBV19; 7 bases line up with TRBD1. CDR3 length equals 14 residues. The germline V gene has CDR1 LNHDA and CDR2 SQIVND (reference sequence). The V gene end was trimmed by 6 bases and the J gene end by 12 bases; junction bases not matched to a gene: 14. Filled out from reference TRBV19 and TRBJ2-1, the complete variable domain reads DGGITQSPKYLFRKEGQNVTLSCEQNLNHDAMYWYRQDPGQGLRLIYYSQIVNDFQKGDIAEGYSVSREKKESFPLTVTSAQKNPTAFYLCASSISGTALGQFFGPGTRLTVL.

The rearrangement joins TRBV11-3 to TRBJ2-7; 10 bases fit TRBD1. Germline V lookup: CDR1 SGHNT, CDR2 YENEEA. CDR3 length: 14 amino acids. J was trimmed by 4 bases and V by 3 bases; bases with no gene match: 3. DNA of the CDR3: TGTGCCAGCAGCTTGACAGGGGGCACGTACGAGCAGTACTTC. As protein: CASSLTGGTYEQYF.

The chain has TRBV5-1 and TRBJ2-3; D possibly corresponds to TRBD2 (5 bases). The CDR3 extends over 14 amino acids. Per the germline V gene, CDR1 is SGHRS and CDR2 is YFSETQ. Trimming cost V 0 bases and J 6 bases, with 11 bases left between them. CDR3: CASSLDGVGDTQYF. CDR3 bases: TGCGCCAGCAGCTTGGACGGGGTGGGGGATACGCAGTATTTT. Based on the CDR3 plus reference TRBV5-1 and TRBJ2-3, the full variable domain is KAGVTQTPRYLIKTRGQQVTLSCSPISGHRSVSWYQQTPGQGLQFLFEYFSETQRNKGNFPGRFSGRQFSNSRSEMNVSTLELGDSALYLCASSLDGVGDTQYFGPGTRLTVL.

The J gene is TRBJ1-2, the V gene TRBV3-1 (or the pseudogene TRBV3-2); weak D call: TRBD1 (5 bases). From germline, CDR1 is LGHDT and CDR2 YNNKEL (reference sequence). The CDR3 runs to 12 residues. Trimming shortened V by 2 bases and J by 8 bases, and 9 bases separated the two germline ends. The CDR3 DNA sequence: TGTGCCAGCAGCCAATCCAGGGTAGGCTACACCTTC. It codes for CASSQSRVGYTF.

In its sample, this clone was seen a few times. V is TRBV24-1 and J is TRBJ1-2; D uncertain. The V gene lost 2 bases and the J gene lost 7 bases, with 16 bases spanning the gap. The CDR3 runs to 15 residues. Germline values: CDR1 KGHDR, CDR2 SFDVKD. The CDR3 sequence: CATSDSRHSLGGYTF. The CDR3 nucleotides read TGTGCCACCAGTGATTCAAGGCACAGCCTTGGTGGCTACACCTTC.

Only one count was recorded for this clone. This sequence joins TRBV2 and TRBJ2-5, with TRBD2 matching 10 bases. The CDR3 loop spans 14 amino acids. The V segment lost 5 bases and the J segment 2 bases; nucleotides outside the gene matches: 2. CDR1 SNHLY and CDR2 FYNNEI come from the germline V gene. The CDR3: CASSLSGGQETQYF. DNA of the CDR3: TGTGCCAGCAGTCTTAGCGGGGGGCAAGAGACCCAGTACTTC.

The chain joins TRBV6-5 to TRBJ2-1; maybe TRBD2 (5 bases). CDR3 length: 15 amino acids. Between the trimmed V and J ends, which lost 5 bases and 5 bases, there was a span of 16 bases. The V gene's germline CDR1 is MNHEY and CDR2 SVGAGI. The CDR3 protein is CASSSRSVGNNEQFF. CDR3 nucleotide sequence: TGTGCCAGCAGTAGCCGGTCGGTCGGGAACAATGAGCAGTTCTTC.

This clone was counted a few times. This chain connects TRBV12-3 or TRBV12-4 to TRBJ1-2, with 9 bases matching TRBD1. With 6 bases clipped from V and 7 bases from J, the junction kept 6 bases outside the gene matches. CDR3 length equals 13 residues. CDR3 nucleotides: TGTGCCAGCAGCCTGGGACAGGGCGCTGGCTACACCTTC. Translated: CASSLGQGAGYTF.

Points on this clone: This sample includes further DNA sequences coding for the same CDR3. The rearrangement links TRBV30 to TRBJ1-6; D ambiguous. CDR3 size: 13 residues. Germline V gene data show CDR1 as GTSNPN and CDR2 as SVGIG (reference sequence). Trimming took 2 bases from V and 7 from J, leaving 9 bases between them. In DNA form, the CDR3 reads TGTGCCTGGAGTCTACGGGGAAATTCACCCCTCCACTTT. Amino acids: CAWSLRGNSPLHF.

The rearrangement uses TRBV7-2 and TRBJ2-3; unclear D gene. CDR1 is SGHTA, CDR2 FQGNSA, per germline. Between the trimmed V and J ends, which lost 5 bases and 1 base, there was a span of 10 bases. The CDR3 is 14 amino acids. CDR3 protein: CASSRSAGTDTQYF. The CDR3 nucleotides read TGTGCCAGCAGCCGGAGCGCCGGCACAGATACGCAGTATTTT.

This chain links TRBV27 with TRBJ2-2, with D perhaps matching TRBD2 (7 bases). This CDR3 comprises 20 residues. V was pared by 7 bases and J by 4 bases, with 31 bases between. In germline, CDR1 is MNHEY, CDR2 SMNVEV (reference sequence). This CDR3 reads CASTGGRDKIFPPGTGELFF. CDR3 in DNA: TGTGCCAGCACCGGGGGGCGCGATAAAATTTTCCCACCCGGCACCGGGGAGCTGTTTTTT.

CDR3 sequence: CASSPGQSTEAFF. Here the CDR3 DNA reads TGTGCCAGCAGTCCAGGACAGTCCACTGAAGCTTTCTTT. The chain combines TRBV12-3 or TRBV12-4 with TRBJ1-1; D is perhaps TRBD1 (6 bases). Trimming pared 5 bases from V and 4 bases from J, leaving 11 bases between. CDR3 length: 13 amino acids.

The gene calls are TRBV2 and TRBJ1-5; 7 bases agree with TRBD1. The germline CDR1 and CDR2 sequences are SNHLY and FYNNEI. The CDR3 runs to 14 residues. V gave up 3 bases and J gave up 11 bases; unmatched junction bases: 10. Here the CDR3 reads CASSEGQPARAQHF. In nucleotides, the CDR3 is TGTGCCAGCAGTGAGGGACAGCCTGCGAGGGCCCAGCATTTT.

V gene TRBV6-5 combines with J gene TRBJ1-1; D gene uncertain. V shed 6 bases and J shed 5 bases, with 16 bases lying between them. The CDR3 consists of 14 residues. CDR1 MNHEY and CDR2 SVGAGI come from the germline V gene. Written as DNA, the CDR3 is TGTGCCAGCAGACTGGAGGGCAGTTTTACTGAAGCTTTCTTT. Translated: CASRLEGSFTEAFF.

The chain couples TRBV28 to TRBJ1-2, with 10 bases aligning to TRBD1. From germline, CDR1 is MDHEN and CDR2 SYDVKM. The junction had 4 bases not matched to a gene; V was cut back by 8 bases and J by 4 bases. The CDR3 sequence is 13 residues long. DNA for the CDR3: TGTGCCAGCCTGACAGGGGGCGGCTATGGCTACACCTTC. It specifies CASLTGGGYGYTF.

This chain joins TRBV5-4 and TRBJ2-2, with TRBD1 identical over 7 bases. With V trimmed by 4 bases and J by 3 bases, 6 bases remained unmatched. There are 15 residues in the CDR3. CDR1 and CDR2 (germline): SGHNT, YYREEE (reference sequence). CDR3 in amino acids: CASSPRTGHTGELFF. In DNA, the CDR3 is TGTGCCAGCAGCCCTCGGACAGGACACACCGGGGAGCTGTTTTTT. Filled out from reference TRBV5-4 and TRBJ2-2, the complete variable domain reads ETGVTQSPTHLIKTRGQQVTLRCSSQSGHNTVSWYQQALGQGPQFIFQYYREEENGRGNFPPRFSGLQFPNYSSELNVNALELDDSALYLCASSPRTGHTGELFFGEGSRLTVL.

CDR3 region: CASRDGIMNTEAFF. CDR3 DNA: TGTGCCAGCAGGGACGGGATCATGAACACTGAAGCTTTCTTT. This rearrangement joins TRBV7-3 to TRBJ1-1; the D is unclear. Trimming stripped 6 bases from V and 0 bases from J, with 11 bases between. Germline assignment: CDR1 SGHTA and CDR2 FQGTGA. This CDR3 contains 14 residues.

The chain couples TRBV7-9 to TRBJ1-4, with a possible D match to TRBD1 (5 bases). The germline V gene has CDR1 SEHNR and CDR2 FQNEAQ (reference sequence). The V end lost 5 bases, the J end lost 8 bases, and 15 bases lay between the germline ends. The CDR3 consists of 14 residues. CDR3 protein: CASSPGLSSEKLFF. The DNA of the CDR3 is TGTGCCAGCAGCCCGGGACTGTCGAGCGAAAAACTGTTTTTT.